The sequence of this T cell receptor (beta chain) was determined in a study of blood T cell repertoires in COVID-19. Whole-study context: Sites in the United States, Italy and Spain provided acute and convalescent COVID-19 samples. Sample material is recorded as cDNA or gDNA derived from T cells, B-cell-depleted T cells, or PBMCs.

Germline V gene sequence: CDR1 SNHLY, CDR2 FYNNEI. Trimming removed 4 bases at V and 1 base at J, with 8 bases between. The CDR3 totals 14 residues. Per the original data handling: Amplification of reference gene primers was used by the study to estimate nucleated cell counts. Clones were read by immunoSEQ multiplex PCR, and TCRdb kept only the in-frame ones, dropping some. V and J calls and clone size are copied from that table; D and trimming were computed from the DNA. Counted here are a few hundred thousand clones, approximately 88% occurring once; the ten biggest clones make up roughly an eighth.

The TCR originated in a woman aged 45-65 years with COVID-19, enrolled during active disease. Specimen: peripheral blood. J is TRBJ2-4 and V is TRBV2; D perhaps matches TRBD2 (6 bases). The CDR3 here is CASSGLEAKNIQYF. The CDR3 bases are TGTGCCAGCAGTGGACTAGAGGCCAAAAACATTCAGTACTTC.